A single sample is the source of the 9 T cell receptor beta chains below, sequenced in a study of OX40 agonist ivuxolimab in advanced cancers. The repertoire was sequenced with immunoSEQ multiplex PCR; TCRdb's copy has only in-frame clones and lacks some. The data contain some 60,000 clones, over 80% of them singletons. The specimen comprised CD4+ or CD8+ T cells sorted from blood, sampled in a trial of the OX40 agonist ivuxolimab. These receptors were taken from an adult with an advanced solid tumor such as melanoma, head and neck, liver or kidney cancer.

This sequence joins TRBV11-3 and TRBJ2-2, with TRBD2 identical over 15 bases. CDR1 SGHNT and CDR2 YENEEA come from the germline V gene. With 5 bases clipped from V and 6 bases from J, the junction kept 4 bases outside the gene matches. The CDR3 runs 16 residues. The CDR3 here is CASSVGLAGGPGELFF. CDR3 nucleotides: TGTGCCAGCAGCGTGGGACTAGCGGGAGGTCCCGGGGAGCTGTTTTTT.

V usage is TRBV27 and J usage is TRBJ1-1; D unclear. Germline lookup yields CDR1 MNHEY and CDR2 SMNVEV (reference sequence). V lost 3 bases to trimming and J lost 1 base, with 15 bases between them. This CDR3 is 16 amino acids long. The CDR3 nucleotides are TGTGCCAGCAGTTTCGGGAGAACTTTAGGGAACACTGAAGCTTTCTTT. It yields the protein CASSFGRTLGNTEAFF.

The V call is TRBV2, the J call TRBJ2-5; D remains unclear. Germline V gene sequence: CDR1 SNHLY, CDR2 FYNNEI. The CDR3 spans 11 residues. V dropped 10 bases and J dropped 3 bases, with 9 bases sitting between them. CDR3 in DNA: TGTGCCACCCGGTTAGAAGAGACCCAGTACTTC. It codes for CATRLEETQYF.

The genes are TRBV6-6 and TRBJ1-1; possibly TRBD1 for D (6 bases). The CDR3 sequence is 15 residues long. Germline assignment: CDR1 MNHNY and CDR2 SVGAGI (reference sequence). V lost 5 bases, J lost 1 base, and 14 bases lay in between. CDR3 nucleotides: TGTGCCAGCAGTGGCTTCGGGGGCCGGAACACTGAAGCTTTCTTT. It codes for CASSGFGGRNTEAFF.

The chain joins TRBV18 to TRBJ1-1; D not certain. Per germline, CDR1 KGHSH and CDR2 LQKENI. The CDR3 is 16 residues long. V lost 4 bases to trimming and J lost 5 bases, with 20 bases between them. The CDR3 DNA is TGTGCCAGCTCACACGGAGATCGGGGTGGGGAAACTGAAGCTTTCTTT. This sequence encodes CASSHGDRGGETEAFF.

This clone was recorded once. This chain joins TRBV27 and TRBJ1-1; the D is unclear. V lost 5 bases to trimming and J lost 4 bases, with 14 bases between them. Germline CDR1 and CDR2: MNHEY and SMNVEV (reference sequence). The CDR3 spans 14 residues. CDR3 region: CASSARTEATEAFF. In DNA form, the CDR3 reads TGTGCCAGCAGTGCCCGGACGGAGGCCACTGAAGCTTTCTTT.

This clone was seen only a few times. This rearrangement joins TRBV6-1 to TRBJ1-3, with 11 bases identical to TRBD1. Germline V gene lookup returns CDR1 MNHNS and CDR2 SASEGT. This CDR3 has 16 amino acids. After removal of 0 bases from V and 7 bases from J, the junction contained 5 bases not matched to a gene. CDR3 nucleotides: TGTGCCAGCAGTGAAGCTAGGACAGGGGGCTGGAACACCATATATTTT. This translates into CASSEARTGGWNTIYF.

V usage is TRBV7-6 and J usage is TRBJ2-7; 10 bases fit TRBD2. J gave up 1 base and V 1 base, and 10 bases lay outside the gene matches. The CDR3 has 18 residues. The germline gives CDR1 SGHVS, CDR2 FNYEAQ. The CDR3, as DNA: TGTGCCAGCAGCTTAGGACCTCTAGCGGGGGACCTATCCTACGAGCAGTACTTC. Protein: CASSLGPLAGDLSYEQYF.

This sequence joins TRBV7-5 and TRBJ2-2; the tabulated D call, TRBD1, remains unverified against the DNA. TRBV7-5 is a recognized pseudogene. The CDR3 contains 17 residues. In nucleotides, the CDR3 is TGTGTCAGAAGCTTAGCGCTCGGGACAGCGGGTCCCGGGGAGCTGTTTTTT. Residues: CVRSLALGTAGPGELFF.